This T cell receptor beta chain was recorded in a study of shared clonotypes between healthy human individuals. Study information: Three CD4 naive, three CD4 memory, two CD8 naive and one CD8 memory plate were used per donor.

The study's findings and limits: Memory subsets had estimated richness that was generally smaller than that of naive subsets.

Execution of the assay was at deep level. Measured with immunoSEQ multiplex PCR; TCRdb has only the in-frame clones, and not every one. The sample includes more than 2,000,000 clones, over 85% of them seen just once. A few counts support this clone. Its antigen is undetermined. The CDR3 covers 16 residues. Germline CDR1 reads LNHNV; CDR2 reads YYDKDF (reference sequence). V lost 5 bases and J lost 3; bases outside the gene matches: 10. The receptor was isolated from a man between 18 and 29 years old in good health. The sequenced sample was naive CD4+ T cells sorted from blood. This sample's subset: CD45RA+ positively selected. The chain joins TRBV15 to TRBJ2-7, with 10 bases aligning to TRBD1. CDR3 DNA: TGTGCCACCAGCGGGGTTGGGGACAGGGGTTTCTACGAGCAGTACTTC. Translation gives CATSGVGDRGFYEQYF.